One and the same sample provided the 13 T cell receptor beta chains below, sequenced in a study of early T cells in non-severe SARS-CoV-2 infection. One entry per CDR3 protein results from TCRdb running MiXCR on the 5' RACE reads. The sample has 50,000 to 55,000 distinct CDR3 sequences, roughly 8.8% seen once; the top ten hold 15%. The sequencing input was whole blood. Receptors originate from an adult who was a healthcare worker with PCR-confirmed SARS-CoV-2 infection or an uninfected control (not recorded which).

This chain connects TRBV5-5 to TRBJ2-1, with a tentative D call TRBD1 (6 bases). This CDR3 has 15 residues. Trimming pared 0 bases from V and 6 bases from J, leaving 13 bases between. The V gene's germline CDR1 is SGHKS and CDR2 YYEKEE (reference sequence). CDR3 sequence (DNA): TGTGCCAGCAGCTTGGATTGGGACAAGACCAATGAGCAGTTCTTC. Its translation is CASSLDWDKTNEQFF.

This clonotype was observed at least ten times. V and J are TRBV15 and TRBJ2-5; D may be TRBD1 (5 bases). Germline assignment: CDR1 LNHNV and CDR2 YYDKDF (reference sequence). This CDR3 spans 14 amino acids. V lost 4 bases to trimming and J lost 7 bases, with 16 bases between them. CDR3 region: CATSTRQTNRTQYF. CDR3 in DNA: TGTGCCACCAGCACGAGACAGACAAATAGGACCCAGTACTTC.

This clonotype was recorded at least ten times. The chain couples TRBV10-3 to TRBJ2-7; D gene ambiguous. The CDR3 is 12 residues long. Trimming shortened V by 0 bases and J by 4 bases, and 4 bases separated the two germline ends. Germline-derived CDR1 and CDR2 are ENHRY and SYGVKD. CDR3 in DNA: TGTGCCATCAGTGAGTCGTGGTACGAGCAGTACTTC. Encoded protein: CAISESWYEQYF.

This clonotype was seen a few times. V is TRBV3-1 and J is TRBJ2-1, with D unresolved. The germline V gene has CDR1 LGHDT and CDR2 YNNKEL (reference sequence). With 4 bases removed from V and 6 bases from J, the gap between germline ends came to 7 bases. The CDR3 is 12 amino acids. The DNA for the CDR3 is TGTGCCAGCAGCCCTGATTCCAATGAGCAGTTCTTC. Protein: CASSPDSNEQFF.

This clonotype was found a few times. The V gene is TRBV7-2, the J gene TRBJ1-1; the D gene is possibly TRBD1 (6 bases). The V end was cut by 3 bases, the J end by 1 base, with 18 bases between. The CDR3 sequence is 17 residues long. Germline assignment: CDR1 SGHTA and CDR2 FQGNSA. DNA for the CDR3: TGTGCCAGCAGCTTGCTAAACCCCGGGACACCGAACACTGAAGCTTTCTTT. Protein: CASSLLNPGTPNTEAFF.

This clonotype was observed at least ten times. The chain carries TRBV7-9 and TRBJ1-1; D remains ambiguous. CDR1 is SEHNR and CDR2 is FQNEAQ in the germline V gene (reference sequence). V was shortened by 1 base and J by 1 base, with 10 bases between the two germline ends. The CDR3 is 15 residues long. The CDR3 spells CASSLGVGPNTEAFF. The CDR3 DNA reads as TGTGCCAGCAGCTTAGGGGTGGGCCCGAACACTGAAGCTTTCTTT. Variable domain in full (rest from reference TRBV7-9 and TRBJ1-1): DTGVSQNPRHKITKRGQNVTFRCDPISEHNRLYWYRQTLGQGPEFLTYFQNEAQLEKSRLLSDRFSAERPKGSFSTLEIQRTEQGDSAMYLCASSLGVGPNTEAFFGQGTRLTVV.

Only a few counts were recorded for this clonotype. The rearrangement uses TRBV5-6 and TRBJ2-5, with D unclear. Germline V gene lookup returns CDR1 SGHDT and CDR2 YYEEEE. The CDR3 loop spans 13 amino acids. Trimming took off 4 bases at V and 0 bases at J, with 7 bases between the two ends. CDR3 loop: CASSIQNQETQYF. CDR3 sequence (DNA): TGTGCCAGCAGCATACAGAACCAAGAGACCCAGTACTTC.

The sample holds many counts of this clonotype. The chain carries TRBV29-1 and TRBJ2-1; 7 bases agree with TRBD2. Germline assignment: CDR1 SQVTM and CDR2 ANQGSEA. This CDR3 is 13 amino acids long. The V gene end was trimmed by 7 bases and the J gene end by 6 bases; junction bases not matched to a gene: 9. The CDR3 here is CSEVAGAANEQFF. The CDR3 nucleotides are TGCAGCGAGGTAGCGGGCGCAGCCAATGAGCAGTTCTTC.

This clonotype occurred many times. The chain uses TRBV2 and TRBJ1-1; D is ambiguous. Germline lookup yields CDR1 SNHLY and CDR2 FYNNEI. The V end lost 7 bases, the J end lost 0 bases, and 9 bases lay between the germline ends. The CDR3 extends over 13 amino acids. In DNA, the CDR3 is TGTGCCAGCAATCCGGTCATGAACACTGAAGCTTTCTTT. This codes for CASNPVMNTEAFF.

This clonotype was seen many times. This sequence joins TRBV2 and TRBJ2-1; D gene uncertain. Trimming removed 7 bases from V and 7 bases from J, with 8 bases in between. The CDR3 extends over 11 amino acids. Germline assignment: CDR1 SNHLY and CDR2 FYNNEI. The CDR3 coding sequence is TGTGCCAGCACAGAACGAAATGAGCAGTTCTTC. Encoded protein: CASTERNEQFF. The entire variable domain, with the rest obtained from reference TRBV2 and TRBJ2-1, is as follows: EPEVTQTPSHQVTQMGQEVILRCVPISNHLYFYWYRQILGQKVEFLVSFYNNEISEKSEIFDDQFSVERPDGSNFTLKIRSTKLEDSAMYFCASTERNEQFFGPGTRLTVL.

This clonotype was recorded a few times. V gene TRBV3-1 combines with J gene TRBJ1-5, with unresolved D. Germline V CDR1 and CDR2: LGHDT, YNNKEL (reference sequence). The V gene lost 4 bases and the J gene lost 5 bases, with 6 bases spanning the gap. The CDR3 length is 12 residues. The CDR3 loop is CASSLSDQPQHF. The CDR3 DNA sequence: TGTGCCAGCAGCCTTTCAGATCAGCCCCAGCATTTT.

This clonotype was seen more than once but under ten times. The genes are TRBV28 and TRBJ2-1, with D perhaps given as TRBD1 or TRBD2 (5 bases each). Germline V gene sequence: CDR1 MDHEN, CDR2 SYDVKM. Trimming removed 5 bases from V and 4 bases from J, with 18 bases in between. The CDR3 totals 16 residues. In DNA form, the CDR3 reads TGTGCCAGCAGTCCTCCCGGGGCTAGCATTTACAATGAGCAGTTCTTC. Encoded protein: CASSPPGASIYNEQFF. Drawing the rest from reference TRBV28 and TRBJ2-1, the complete variable domain is DVKVTQSSRYLVKRTGEKVFLECVQDMDHENMFWYRQDPGLGLRLIYFSYDVKMKEKGDIPEGYSVSREKKERFSLILESASTNQTSMYLCASSPPGASIYNEQFFGPGTRLTVL.

This clonotype came up a few times. The chain couples TRBV10-3 to TRBJ2-5; 7 bases are a match to TRBD2. Germline V gene lookup returns CDR1 ENHRY and CDR2 SYGVKD. This CDR3 region has 16 residues. Trimming at V came to 3 bases and at J to 4 bases, leaving 11 bases not matched to a gene. The CDR3 protein is CAISDSSRELLETQYF. The DNA for the CDR3 is TGTGCCATCAGTGATTCTTCGCGGGAGCTTTTAGAGACCCAGTACTTC.